The 18 T cell receptor beta chains below all came from one sample that was sequenced in a study of cytomegalovirus exposure and HLA in healthy donors. In the PCR, 60 Vbeta and 13 Jbeta primers were used. Using immunoSEQ multiplex PCR, the repertoire was profiled, and TCRdb retains in-frame clones only, with some absent. The table shows about 100,000 clones, with around 75% occurring only once. Source material: PBMCs. The receptors stem from a man in his forties or fifties in good health and CMV-seronegative.

This rearrangement joins TRBV11-1 to TRBJ1-1, with D tentatively TRBD1 (5 bases). With 5 bases removed from V and 3 bases from J, the gap between germline ends came to 19 bases. The CDR3 consists of 16 residues. In germline, CDR1 is SGHAT, CDR2 FQDESV (reference sequence). CDR3 sequence: CASSRGEGSWDTEAFF. The CDR3 nucleotides read TGTGCCAGCAGCCGAGGGGAGGGGAGTTGGGACACTGAAGCTTTCTTT.

The chain joins TRBV19 to TRBJ1-1; 10 nucleotides line up with TRBD1. J gave up 4 bases and V 8 bases, and 13 bases lay outside the gene matches. This CDR3 has 16 amino acids. Germline CDR1 reads LNHDA; CDR2 reads SQIVND (reference sequence). In DNA form, the CDR3 reads TGTGCCAGTGGGACAGGGGTTTTAAGCCGGGGCACTGAAGCTTTCTTT. Its translation is CASGTGVLSRGTEAFF.

The chain uses TRBV19 and TRBJ1-2; D unclear. The CDR3 sequence is 18 residues long. Germline CDR1 is LNHDA and CDR2 is SQIVND (reference sequence). The germline V and J ends were trimmed by 4 bases and 4 bases, with 25 bases remaining between them. The CDR3 loop is CASSTTRGGAHRFYGYTF. Here the CDR3 DNA reads TGTGCCAGTAGTACCACTCGGGGAGGCGCGCATCGTTTCTATGGCTACACCTTC.

The V call is TRBV4-2, the J call TRBJ2-4; a possible D gene is TRBD1 (6 bases). This CDR3 is 16 amino acids long. Trimming removed 1 base from V and 4 bases from J, with 14 bases in between. Germline V gives CDR1 LGHNA, CDR2 YNFKEQ. The CDR3 reads CASSQGIQGEKNIQYF. The CDR3 coding sequence is TGTGCCAGCAGCCAAGGAATACAGGGTGAGAAAAACATTCAGTACTTC.

The DNA for the CDR3 is TGTGCCAGTAGAGGGGAGCCGCGTTACAAGGGAGGAGAGACCCAGTACTTC. Protein product: CASRGEPRYKGGETQYF. V gene TRBV19 combines with J gene TRBJ2-5, with a tentative D call TRBD2 (6 bases). CDR3 length: 17 residues. CDR1 is LNHDA, CDR2 SQIVND, per germline (reference sequence). Between the trimmed V and J ends, which lost 6 bases and 4 bases, there was a span of 24 bases.

As regards this clone: A read error may produce the germline difference seen at one junction end. The chain is built from TRBV7-9 and TRBJ2-1; a possible D gene is TRBD2 (7 bases). The length of the CDR3 is 11 residues. CDR1 is SEHNR, CDR2 FQNEAQ, per germline (reference sequence). The DNA for the CDR3 is TGTTCCAGTAGGGGGGAGGGTGAGCAGTTCTTC. Its translation is CSSRGEGEQFF.

The V call is TRBV28, the J call TRBJ2-7, with 11 bases matching TRBD1. V lost 1 base, J lost 3 bases, and 2 bases stayed unmatched. This CDR3 comprises 15 residues. Germline V lookup: CDR1 MDHEN, CDR2 SYDVKM. The CDR3 coding sequence is TGTGCCAGCAGTTTATCCGGGACAGGGGGCTACGAGCAGTACTTC. Translating it yields CASSLSGTGGYEQYF.

The chain carries TRBV30 and TRBJ1-6, with 7 bases aligning to TRBD1. CDR3 size: 14 residues. The germline V gene has CDR1 GTSNPN and CDR2 SVGIG (reference sequence). The J segment lost 5 bases and the V segment lost 0 bases, leaving 1 base of the junction unmatched. The CDR3 protein is CAWSVGTDNSPLHF. As DNA, the CDR3 is TGTGCCTGGAGTGTTGGGACAGATAATTCACCCCTCCACTTT. Full variable domain (outside the CDR3, taken from reference TRBV30 and TRBJ1-6): SQTIHQWPATLVQPVGSPLSLECTVEGTSNPNLYWYRQAAGRGLQLLFYSVGIGQISSEVPQNLSASRPQDRQFILSSKKLLLSDSGFYLCAWSVGTDNSPLHFGNGTRLTVT.

On this clone: Relative to the germline gene, one junction end is altered; a read error may explain this. The chain has TRBV7-7 and TRBJ2-2, with unresolved D. CDR3 size: 14 residues. Germline lookup yields CDR1 SSHAT and CDR2 FNYEAQ (reference sequence). CDR3 sequence: CASRRGMNTGELFF. CDR3 sequence (DNA): TGTGCTAGCAGGCGAGGAATGAACACCGGGGAGCTGTTTTTT.

V usage is TRBV19 and J usage is TRBJ1-2, with D maybe TRBD1 (5 bases). Trimming stripped 0 bases from V and 3 bases from J, with 11 bases between. CDR1 and CDR2 from the germline V gene are LNHDA and SQIVND (reference sequence). The CDR3 runs 15 residues. The CDR3 bases are TGTGCCAGTAGTATAGATCCCTGGGGGGACTATGGCTACACCTTC. It specifies CASSIDPWGDYGYTF.

The chain employs TRBV5-1 and TRBJ1-1; no firm D call. V lost 0 bases to trimming and J lost 5 bases, with 11 bases between them. The CDR3 is 14 amino acids. Germline V gene lookup returns CDR1 SGHRS and CDR2 YFSETQ. CDR3 nucleotides: TGCGCCAGCAGCTTGGACGCCACCGGGACTGAAGCTTTCTTT. It codes for CASSLDATGTEAFF.

The CDR3 nucleotides are TGTGCCAGCAGCAACCTATACACCGGGGAGCTGTTTTTT. Its translation: CASSNLYTGELFF. This rearrangement joins TRBV13 to TRBJ2-2; D is unresolved. V was clipped by 5 bases and J by 3 bases, with 7 bases between them. Germline values: CDR1 PRHDT, CDR2 FYEKMQ (reference sequence). The CDR3 totals 13 residues.

The V call is TRBV6-6, the J call TRBJ2-2; 7 bases line up with TRBD2. The germline V gene encodes CDR1 MNHNY and CDR2 SVGAGI (reference sequence). This CDR3 is 14 amino acids long. J gave up 6 bases and V 6 bases, and 7 bases lay outside the gene matches. The CDR3 coding sequence is TGTGCCAGCAGACCCGGGACTACTCCCGGGGAGCTGTTTTTT. Its protein product is CASRPGTTPGELFF.

This clone was seen a handful of times. V gene TRBV9 combines with J gene TRBJ1-1, with D uncertain. The CDR3 extends over 14 amino acids. The V and J ends lost 0 bases and 5 bases respectively, with 11 bases between them. Germline V gene lookup returns CDR1 SGDLS and CDR2 YYNGEE. This CDR3 reads CASSVAPSGTEAFF. The CDR3 region has the DNA TGTGCCAGCAGCGTAGCCCCCTCGGGGACTGAAGCTTTCTTT.

The CDR3 DNA follows: TGTGCCAGCAGCGACGTGGGGCTAGCGGGTATCACCGGGGAGCTGTTTTTT. Protein product: CASSDVGLAGITGELFF. J is TRBJ2-2 and V is TRBV7-9, with TRBD2 identical over 8 bases. This CDR3 has 17 residues. Germline values: CDR1 SEHNR, CDR2 FQNEAQ (reference sequence). The V gene end was trimmed by 5 bases and the J gene end by 4 bases; junction bases not matched to a gene: 12.

This clone counts as medium-sized. The chain is built from TRBV18 and TRBJ2-7; 7 bases fit TRBD1. Germline assignment: CDR1 KGHSH and CDR2 LQKENI. The CDR3 is 15 residues long. V gave up 4 bases and J gave up 0 bases; unmatched junction bases: 6. This chain's CDR3 is CASSHRTGGSYEQYF. The CDR3 nucleotides are TGTGCCAGCTCACACAGGACAGGAGGCTCCTACGAGCAGTACTTC.

The rearrangement links TRBV12-5 to TRBJ2-1; 7 positions match TRBD1. V was clipped by 3 bases and J by 4 bases; unmatched bases: 3. The CDR3 is 14 residues long. Germline loops: CDR1 LGHNT, CDR2 FRNRAP. The CDR3 sequence: CASGFSDRYNEQFF. CDR3 nucleotide sequence: TGTGCTAGTGGTTTCTCGGACAGGTACAATGAGCAGTTCTTC.

The chain recombines TRBV7-2 with TRBJ2-3, with 12 nucleotides matching TRBD2. The CDR3 has 14 amino acids. V lost 7 bases, J lost 5 bases, and 4 bases stayed unmatched. Per the germline V gene, CDR1 is SGHTA and CDR2 is FQGNSA. For the CDR3, the DNA is TGTGCCAGCACCGCGGGACTAGCGGGAGATACGCAGTATTTT. It is translated as CASTAGLAGDTQYF.